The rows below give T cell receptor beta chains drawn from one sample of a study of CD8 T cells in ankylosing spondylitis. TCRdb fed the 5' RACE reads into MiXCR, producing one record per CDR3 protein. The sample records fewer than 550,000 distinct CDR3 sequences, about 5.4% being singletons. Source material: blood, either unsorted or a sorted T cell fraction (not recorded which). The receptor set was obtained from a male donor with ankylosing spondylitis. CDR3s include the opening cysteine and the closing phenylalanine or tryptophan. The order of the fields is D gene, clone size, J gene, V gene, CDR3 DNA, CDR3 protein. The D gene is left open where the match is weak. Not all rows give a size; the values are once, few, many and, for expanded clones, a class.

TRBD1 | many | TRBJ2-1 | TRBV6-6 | TGTGCCAGCAGTTACTCGGACAGGGAGTTCTTC | CASSYSDREFF
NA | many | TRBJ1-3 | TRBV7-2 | TGTGCCAGCAGCTTAGAGCCAGAGGCGGCCTCTGGAAACACCATATATTTT | CASSLEPEAASGNTIYF
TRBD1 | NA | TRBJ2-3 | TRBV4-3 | TGCGCCAGCAGCCAAGAAACCCTGACAGGGGCTATAGATACGCAGTATTTT | CASSQETLTGAIDTQYF
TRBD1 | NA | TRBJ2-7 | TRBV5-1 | TGCGCCAGCAGCCCGACCCCTGGGACAGGGGGAACCTACGAGCAGTACTTC | CASSPTPGTGGTYEQYF
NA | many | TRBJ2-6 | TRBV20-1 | TGCAGTGCTAGAGTCCAGACAGGAGCCAACGTCCTGACTTTC | CSARVQTGANVLTF
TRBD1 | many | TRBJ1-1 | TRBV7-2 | TGTGCCATCGTCAGGGGGAGGGTTAGTGAAGCTTTCTTT | CAIVRGRVSEAFF
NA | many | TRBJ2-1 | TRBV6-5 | TGTGCCAGCAGTGACTCCGGGACCAAGGGCTACAATGAGCAGTTCTTC | CASSDSGTKGYNEQFF
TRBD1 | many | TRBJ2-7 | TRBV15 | TGTGCCACCAGCGAAGGACCGGGACAGGTGACCTACGAGCAGTACTTC | CATSEGPGQVTYEQYF
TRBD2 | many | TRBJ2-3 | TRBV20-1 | TGCAGTGCCACGGACGGGACTAGGCCAGATACGCAGTATTTT | CSATDGTRPDTQYF
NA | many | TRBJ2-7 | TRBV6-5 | TGTGCCAGCAGTTACTCGACGTCGTCGGTCTCCTACGAGCAGTACTTC | CASSYSTSSVSYEQYF
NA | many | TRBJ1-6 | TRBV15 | TGTGCCACCAGCAGAGATTCTGGGACCGGACCCCTCCACTTT | CATSRDSGTGPLHF
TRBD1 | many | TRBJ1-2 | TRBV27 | TGTGCCAGCAGTTCGACAGGGATTTATGGCTACACCTTC | CASSSTGIYGYTF
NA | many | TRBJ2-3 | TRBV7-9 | TGTGCCAGCAGCCCCGAAGACAGGGATACGCAGTATTTT | CASSPEDRDTQYF
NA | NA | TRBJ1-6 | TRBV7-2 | TGTGCCAGCAGCTTATTCCCAGGGGCGGGAAATTCACCCCTCCACTTT | CASSLFPGAGNSPLHF
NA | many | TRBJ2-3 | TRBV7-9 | TGTGCCAGCACCTTAGGTGGCACAGATACGCAGTATTTT | CASTLGGTDTQYF
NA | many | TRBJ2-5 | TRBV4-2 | TGTGCCAGCAGCCAGTCTCAGAGCGAGACCCAGTACTTC | CASSQSQSETQYF
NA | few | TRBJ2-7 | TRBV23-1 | TGCGCCAGCGTCTGGTGGCTTTGGGGGAGGTTGGACGAGCAGTACTTC | CASVWWLWGRLDEQYF
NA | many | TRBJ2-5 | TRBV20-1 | TGCAGTGCTAGAGATAGGAGGCTGGGGAGGGAGACCCAGTACTTC | CSARDRRLGRETQYF
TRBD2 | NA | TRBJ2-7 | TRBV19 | TGTGCCAGTAGTAGATCGGCTAGCGGTACCTACGAGCAGTACTTC | CASSRSASGTYEQYF
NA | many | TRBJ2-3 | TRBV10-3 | TGTGCCACCCAGTCCGGGCGAGACGCAGATACGCAGTATTTT | CATQSGRDADTQYF
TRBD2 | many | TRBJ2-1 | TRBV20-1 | TGCAGTGCAAAACTAGCGGGAGGTGCCTACAATGAGCAGTTCTTC | CSAKLAGGAYNEQFF
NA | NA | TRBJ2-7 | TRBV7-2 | TGTGCCAGCAGCCCCCGGGACGGAACCAGCGAGCAGTACTTC | CASSPRDGTSEQYF
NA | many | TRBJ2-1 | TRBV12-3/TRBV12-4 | TGTGCCAGCAGTATCAGGGGCGTCAATGAGCAGTTCTTC | CASSIRGVNEQFF
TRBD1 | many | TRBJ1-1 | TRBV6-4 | TGTGCCAGCAGTGCTACGGGGACAGCCACTGAAGCTTTCTTT | CASSATGTATEAFF
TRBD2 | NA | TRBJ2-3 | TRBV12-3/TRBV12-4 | TGTGCCTGCTGTTTAATAGCGGGGGGACCGAAACGCACAGATACGCAGTATTTT | CACCLIAGGPKRTDTQYF
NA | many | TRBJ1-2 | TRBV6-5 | TGTGCCAGCAGTTACGGAATCGGACAGTCGGGGGGCTACACCTTC | CASSYGIGQSGGYTF
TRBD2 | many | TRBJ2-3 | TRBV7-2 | TGTGCCAGCAGCTTTATTAGCGGGGGAGGTGCAGATACGCAGTATTTT | CASSFISGGGADTQYF
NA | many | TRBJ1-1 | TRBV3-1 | TGTGCCAGCGGAGTAGGGAGGCCTGAAGCTTTCTTT | CASGVGRPEAFF
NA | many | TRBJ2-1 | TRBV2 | TGTGCCAGCAAACTAGCAGGGTTAGGTGAGCAGTTCTTC | CASKLAGLGEQFF
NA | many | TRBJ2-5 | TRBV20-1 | TGCAGCAACCACAGGCAAGAGACCCAGTACTTC | CSNHRQETQYF
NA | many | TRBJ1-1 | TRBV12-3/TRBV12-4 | TGTGCCAGCAGGGATCGTGAAGCTTTCTTT | CASRDREAFF
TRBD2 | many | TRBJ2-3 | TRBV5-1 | TGCGCCAGCAGCTTGGGGACTAGCGGTCGGGCAGATACGCAGTATTTT | CASSLGTSGRADTQYF
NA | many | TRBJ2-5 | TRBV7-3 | TGTGCCAGCAGCTTAACGGGGGCATTCCAAGAGACCCAGTACTTC | CASSLTGAFQETQYF
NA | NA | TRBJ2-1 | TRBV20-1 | TGCAGCGATGATAGTGATCCCTACAATGAGCAGTTCTTC | CSDDSDPYNEQFF
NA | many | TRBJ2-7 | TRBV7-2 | TGTGCCAGCTCGGCTAGCGCCTTCTCCTACGAGCAGTACTTC | CASSASAFSYEQYF
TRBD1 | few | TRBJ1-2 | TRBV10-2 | TGCGCCAGCAAAATCTCCCAGGGGACAGGGAACTATGGCTACACCTTC | CASKISQGTGNYGYTF
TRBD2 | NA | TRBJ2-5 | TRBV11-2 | TGTGCCAGCAGCCGCGGGACTAGCGGTGCTCCCCTTGAGACCCAGTACTTC | CASSRGTSGAPLETQYF
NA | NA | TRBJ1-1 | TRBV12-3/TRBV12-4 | TGTGCCAGCAGTTTTTCGGGGGGTCACACTGAAGCTTTCTTT | CASSFSGGHTEAFF
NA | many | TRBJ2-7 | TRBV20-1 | TGCAGTGCTAGTAGCCCGGTCAGCAAGACCTACGAGCAGTACTTC | CSASSPVSKTYEQYF
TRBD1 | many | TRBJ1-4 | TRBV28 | TGTGCCAGCAGTATAAGGGGGCGGGATGAAAAACTGTTTTTT | CASSIRGRDEKLFF
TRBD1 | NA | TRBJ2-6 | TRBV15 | TGTGCCACCAGCAGAGGGACAGGGGGCGATGGGGCCAACGTCCTGACTTTC | CATSRGTGGDGANVLTF
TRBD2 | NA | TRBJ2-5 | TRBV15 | TGTGCCACCAGCAGAGATCGATTCTTAGCGGGAGGACAAGAGACCCAGTACTTC | CATSRDRFLAGGQETQYF
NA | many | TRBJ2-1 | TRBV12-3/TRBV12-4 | TGTGCCAGCAGGTTTGGGAATGAGCAGTTCTTC | CASRFGNEQFF
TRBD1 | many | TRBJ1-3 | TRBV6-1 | TGTGCCAGCCGGAGGGGGCCTTACTCTGGAAACACCATATATTTT | CASRRGPYSGNTIYF
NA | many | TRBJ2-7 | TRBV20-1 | TGCAGTGCTAGAGATTTGGGGCTCGCTTCGAGTGAGCAGTACTTC | CSARDLGLASSEQYF
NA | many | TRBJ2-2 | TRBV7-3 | TGTGCCAGCAGCTTAACGGGACGTACCGGGGAGCTGTTTTTT | CASSLTGRTGELFF
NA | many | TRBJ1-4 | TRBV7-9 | TGTGCCAGCAGCTTCGGACAGAGTACAACTAATGAAAAACTGTTTTTT | CASSFGQSTTNEKLFF
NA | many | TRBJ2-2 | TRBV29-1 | TGCAGCGTTAGCGTTCCCAACACCGGGGAGCTGTTTTTT | CSVSVPNTGELFF
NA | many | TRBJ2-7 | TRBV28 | TGTGCCAGCAGTCAAGCCCGGCTTGGGCAGTACTTC | CASSQARLGQYF